This T cell receptor beta chain came from a study of cytomegalovirus exposure and HLA in healthy donors. The study, taken as a whole, reports: In vitro confirmation showed three CMV-associated chains to be CMV antigen specific. A later analysis found first-cohort TCR clusters tended to co-occur in the approximately 120 validation repertoires.

Concerning this clone itself: Its specificity is not known.

Profiled with immunoSEQ multiplex PCR; TCRdb holds only in-frame clones, not every one. The sample shows some 250,000 clones, around 86% of them seen only once. The V and J ends lost 0 bases and 6 bases, in that order; junction bases with no gene match: 9. The CDR3 has 15 amino acids. CDR1 SQVTM and CDR2 ANQGSEA come from the germline V gene. The sample comprised PBMCs. The TCR sequence derives from a woman in her 30s in good health and CMV-seropositive. The V call is TRBV29-1, the J call TRBJ1-2; 8 bases agree with TRBD1. CDR3 DNA sequence: TGCAGCGTTGAAGATCAGCGGACAGGGAGTCATGGCTACACCTTC. Translated, it gives CSVEDQRTGSHGYTF.